The rows below give T cell receptor beta chains drawn from one sample of a study of blood T cell repertoires in COVID-19. Profiled with immunoSEQ multiplex PCR; TCRdb holds only in-frame clones, not every one. The profile covers approximately 64,000 clones, with 88% appearing a single time and 40% to 55% taken by the ten largest. The sample taken for sequencing was peripheral blood. All receptors come from a woman aged 55-69 years with COVID-19, enrolled during active disease. The CDR3 runs from the conserved cysteine through the conserved F or W. A D gene is named only where the DNA matches it firmly. Not all rows give a size; the values are once, few, many and, for expanded clones, a class.

v_call	j_call	clone_size	d_call	cdr3_nt	cdr3_aa
TRBV27	TRBJ1-2	-	-	TGTGCCAGCAGATTGGGGGGACCTAACTATGGCTACACCTTC	CASRLGGPNYGYTF
TRBV21-1	TRBJ1-5	-	-	TGTGCCAGCAGCACCTTTTCGACAGGGGGCTCTCAGCCCCAGCATTTT	CASSTFSTGGSQPQHF
TRBV4-3	TRBJ1-2	-	-	TGCGCCAGCAGCCCCGGGGTCAGAGGCTTCTATGGCTACACCTTC	CASSPGVRGFYGYTF
TRBV6-5	TRBJ1-5	-	TRBD1	TGTGCCAGCAGGGGACAGGGGACCCAGCATTTT	CASRGQGTQHF
TRBV6-5	TRBJ1-6	few	-	TGTGCCAGCAGTTACGGGGCCAGCTCCTATAATTCACCCCTCCACTTT	CASSYGASSYNSPLHF
TRBV5-1	TRBJ2-7	-	TRBD2	TGCGCCAGCAGCCTCAGCGGGAGTATCAACGAGCAGTACTTC	CASSLSGSINEQYF
TRBV6-2/TRBV6-3	TRBJ1-6	-	TRBD1	TGTGCCAGCAGTACGGGACAGTTCTCCAGCTCCTATAATTCACCCCTCCACTTT	CASSTGQFSSSYNSPLHF
TRBV6-2/TRBV6-3	TRBJ1-1	-	-	TGTGCCAGCACCCCAGGACTTACCGGCACTGAAGCTTTCTTT	CASTPGLTGTEAFF
TRBV27	TRBJ1-5	-	-	TGTGCCAGCAGTTTATCGTGGGGGGTCGGGCCCCAGCATTTT	CASSLSWGVGPQHF
TRBV7-9	TRBJ2-1	many	-	TGTGCCAGCAGCCCGCCAGGGGTAGATGAGCAGTTCTTC	CASSPPGVDEQFF
TRBV19	TRBJ2-7	-	-	TGTGCCACCTCACCTAAGATCGGTTCCTACGAGCAGTACTTC	CATSPKIGSYEQYF
TRBV5-3	TRBJ2-7	once	-	TGTGCCAGAAGCATGCGTGACAAGTCCTACGAGCAGTACTTC	CARSMRDKSYEQYF
TRBV4-2	TRBJ2-1	-	TRBD2	TGTGCCAGCAGGGGCGCGGGGGGCTTCTACAATGAGCAGTTCTTC	CASRGAGGFYNEQFF
TRBV5-5	TRBJ1-5	few	-	TGTGCCAGCAGCTTGGGGCCGCTTAGCAATCAGCCCCAGCATTTT	CASSLGPLSNQPQHF
TRBV2	TRBJ1-2	-	TRBD1	TGTGCCAGCAGTGGCCTGACAGGGGACTATGGCTACACCTTC	CASSGLTGDYGYTF
TRBV19	TRBJ1-5	-	TRBD1	TGTGCCAGTAGTATAGACGGGACAGGATTGTCGTCCCAGCATTTT	CASSIDGTGLSSQHF
TRBV15	TRBJ1-5	-	-	TGTGCCACCAGCAGTTCCTTCTCGGATCAGCCCCAGCATTTT	CATSSSFSDQPQHF
TRBV10-3	TRBJ2-5	once	-	TGTGCCATCAGTGATGAGGGCAGGCTCCAAGAGACCCAGTACTTC	CAISDEGRLQETQYF
TRBV5-1	TRBJ1-1	-	-	TGCGCCAGCAGCTCGTCATTAGGACAAGCGAACACTGAAGCTTTCTTT	CASSSSLGQANTEAFF
TRBV10-3	TRBJ2-2	once	TRBD1	TGTGCCGCGACAGGGGGACTCACCGGGGAGCTGTTTTTT	CAATGGLTGELFF
TRBV10-2	TRBJ2-5	-	-	TGCGCCAGCAGTGAGGACTTCGAGACCCAGTACTTC	CASSEDFETQYF
TRBV5-8	TRBJ2-7	few	-	TGTGCCAGCAGCTTGGGCCCAGGGCGGCAGTACTTC	CASSLGPGRQYF
TRBV28	TRBJ1-2	many	TRBD1	TGTGCCAGCAGTTTATTGGGACAGGACCTCTATGGCTACACCTTC	CASSLLGQDLYGYTF
TRBV19	TRBJ2-1	-	TRBD2	TGTGCCAGTAGTATAGCTAGCGGGGCGTACAATGAGCAGTTCTTC	CASSIASGAYNEQFF
TRBV27	TRBJ2-5	-	TRBD2	TGTGCCAGCAGTTTAGGGGCGGGGGGGCCCCTACCCTTTCAAGAGACCCAGTACTTC	CASSLGAGGPLPFQETQYF
TRBV4-3	TRBJ1-5	-	-	TGCGCCAGCAGCCAAGAAATTGGCCAGCCCCAGCATTTT	CASSQEIGQPQHF
TRBV7-9	TRBJ1-1	-	TRBD1	TGTGCCAGCAGCGCGACGACAGGGATAGGAGCTTTCTTT	CASSATTGIGAFF
TRBV7-9	TRBJ1-2	few	-	TGTGCCAGCAGCTCCGTCGACAGTCATGGCTACACCTTC	CASSSVDSHGYTF